This T cell receptor beta chain was captured by sequencing in a study of blood T cell repertoires in COVID-19. Germline-derived CDR1 and CDR2 are ENHRY and SYGVKD. V was pared by 4 bases and J by 4 bases, with 6 bases of the junction left unmatched. This CDR3 contains 14 residues. Measured with immunoSEQ multiplex PCR; TCRdb has only the in-frame clones, and not every one. Of roughly 68,000 clones in the sample, about nine tenths were seen once. The chain uses TRBV10-3 and TRBJ1-2, with 7 positions matching TRBD1. The origin of this receptor is a man aged 50-60 years with COVID-19, enrolled during active disease. Material: peripheral blood. CDR3 residues: CAISGGGAGYGYTF. The CDR3 DNA reads as TGTGCCATCAGTGGAGGGGGCGCGGGCTATGGCTACACCTTC.